Presented here are 3 T cell receptor beta chains from one specimen sequenced in a study of identifying expanded T cells in peripheral blood. Measured with immunoSEQ multiplex PCR; TCRdb has only the in-frame clones, and not every one. The sample gives about 97,000 clones, around 88% of which show up once; 15% to 20% is in the top ten. The sequencing sample was made of blood. The receptors come from a person aged 18 to 70 in good health.

J is TRBJ1-3 and V is TRBV11-2, with a weak D call TRBD1 (5 bases). Germline V gives CDR1 SGHAT, CDR2 FQNNGV. V dropped 0 bases and J dropped 7 bases, with 13 bases sitting between them. There are 15 residues in the CDR3. The CDR3 loop reads CASSLETRAANTIYF. For the CDR3, the DNA is TGTGCCAGCAGCTTAGAAACCAGGGCCGCCAACACCATATATTTT.

The genes are TRBV5-4 and TRBJ1-6; D is unclear. Trimming took 5 bases from V and 0 from J, leaving 9 bases between them. This CDR3 is built from 15 residues. The germline V gene encodes CDR1 SGHNT and CDR2 YYREEE (reference sequence). The CDR3 region has the DNA TGTGCCAGCAGGACGGATAGCTCCTATAATTCACCCCTCCACTTT. Its protein product is CASRTDSSYNSPLHF.

The genes are TRBV7-2 and TRBJ2-1; a possible D gene is TRBD2 (5 bases). Trimming took off 5 bases at V and 9 bases at J, with 11 bases between the two ends. This CDR3 region has 12 residues. The germline CDR1 and CDR2 sequences are SGHTA and FQGNSA. CDR3 protein: CASSRWRPEQFF. In DNA, the CDR3 is TGTGCCAGCAGCCGCTGGAGGCCTGAGCAGTTCTTC. Full variable domain (remainder filled in from reference TRBV7-2 and TRBJ2-1): GAGVSQSPSNKVTEKGKDVELRCDPISGHTALYWYRQSLGQGLEFLIYFQGNSAPDKSGLPSDRFSAERTGGSVSTLTIQRTQQEDSAVYLCASSRWRPEQFFGPGTRLTVL.